This section outlines one T cell receptor (beta chain) sequence together with its context. Trimming shortened V by 8 bases and J by 0 bases, and 7 bases separated the two germline ends. This CDR3 is 12 amino acids long. Germline values: CDR1 MNHEY, CDR2 SMNVEV (reference sequence). The naive CD8 population came from CD45RO-negative cells selected for CCR7, without terminally differentiated effector memory CD45RA+ cells. The sample belongs to a study of shared clonotypes between healthy human individuals. Per the original methods: There were no quality scores in the junction-only immunoSEQ sequences, so filtering differed. Sequencing was performed with immunoSEQ multiplex PCR; in TCRdb, only in-frame clones are kept and a portion is missing. V and J calls and clone size are copied from that table; D and trimming were computed from the DNA. The sample carries approximately 600,000 clones, approximately 96% recorded once.

Sequencing used naive CD8+ T cells sorted from blood. The genes are TRBV27 and TRBJ1-2; D gene unclear. The sequence was collected from a woman aged 30 to 39 in good health. The DNA of the CDR3 is TGTGCCAGCGGCGGGGCTAACTATGGCTACACCTTC. It is translated as CASGGANYGYTF.